This T cell receptor beta chain appears in the sequencing data of a study of blood T cell repertoires in COVID-19. Study background: The samples span acute and convalescent COVID-19 from the United States, Italy and Spain. In each case, the material was cDNA or gDNA derived from T cells, B-cell-depleted T cells, or PBMCs.

Source study methods: Reference gene primer amplification in the assay estimated nucleated cell counts. The table came from immunoSEQ multiplex PCR; TCRdb's copy has only in-frame clones and leaves some out. V and J calls and clone size are copied from that table; D and trimming were computed from the DNA. The sample consists of about 200,000 clones, less than 90% of them appearing once. V dropped 2 bases and J dropped 11 bases, with 15 bases sitting between them. Germline loops: CDR1 MGHRA, CDR2 YSYEKL. The CDR3 runs to 13 residues. This TCR was recovered from a woman aged 45-65 years with acute or convalescent COVID-19. The source material was peripheral blood. J is TRBJ1-1 and V is TRBV4-1; D uncertain. CDR3 protein: CASSQNGVAWAFF. CDR3 in DNA: TGCGCCAGCAGCCAAAACGGCGTAGCCTGGGCTTTCTTT.